This TCR beta chain was observed in a study of tumor-infiltrating lymphocytes in oesophageal squamous cell carcinoma. TCRdb re-called the PCR reads through MiXCR, storing one row per CDR3 protein. The sample has 15,000 to 20,000 distinct CDR3 sequences, more than 35% seen once. This clonotype appeared many times. The CDR3 has 17 residues. CDR1 is SGHTS and CDR2 is YDEGEE in the germline V gene. The V end was cut by 4 bases, the J end by 0 bases, with 14 bases between. The source is a male donor with esophageal squamous cell carcinoma. V usage is TRBV5-8 and J usage is TRBJ1-6; no firm D call. The sample comprised esophageal tumor tissue. The CDR3 loop reads CASSVGPITSYNSPLHF. The DNA for the CDR3 is TGTGCCAGCAGCGTCGGACCCATCACCTCCTATAATTCACCCCTCCACTTT.